This T cell receptor beta chain was found in a study of post-analysis software for immune sequencing data. The CDR3 sequence is 16 residues long. With 1 base removed from V and 1 base from J, the gap between germline ends came to 11 bases. The germline gives CDR1 MDHEN, CDR2 SYDVKM. The table lists this clonotype with a few counts. What it binds is unknown. Overall study results and limits: TRBV segments more frequent in patients than in controls numbered roughly 5 and included TRBV5-6, TRBV5-1 and TRBV20-1.

Unique molecular identifiers tagged the TCR beta cDNA libraries. Via MiXCR, TCRdb re-called the PCR reads, giving one row per CDR3 protein. The table records around 190,000 distinct CDR3 sequences, 29% of them present only once. Material for sequencing was blood. This receptor was identified in a girl under 18 with multiple sclerosis. V is TRBV28 and J is TRBJ1-5, with no clear D. The CDR3 protein is CASSLLQSVSNQPQHF. The CDR3 nucleotides read TGTGCCAGCAGTTTATTGCAGTCTGTAAGCAATCAGCCCCAGCATTTT.